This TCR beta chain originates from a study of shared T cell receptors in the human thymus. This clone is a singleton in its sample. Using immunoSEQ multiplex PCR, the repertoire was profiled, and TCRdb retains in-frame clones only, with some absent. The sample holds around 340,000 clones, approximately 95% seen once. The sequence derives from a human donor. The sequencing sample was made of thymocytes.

The CDR3 region has the DNA TGTGCCAGCAGCCCTGTCAGGGGTAGGGGCTACACCTTC. It yields the protein CASSPVRGRGYTF. The chain is built from TRBV27 and TRBJ1-2; a weak D match, TRBD1 (6 bases). The V gene's germline CDR1 is MNHEY and CDR2 SMNVEV (reference sequence). The germline V and J ends were trimmed by 6 bases and 8 bases, with 16 bases remaining between them. The CDR3 length is 13 residues.